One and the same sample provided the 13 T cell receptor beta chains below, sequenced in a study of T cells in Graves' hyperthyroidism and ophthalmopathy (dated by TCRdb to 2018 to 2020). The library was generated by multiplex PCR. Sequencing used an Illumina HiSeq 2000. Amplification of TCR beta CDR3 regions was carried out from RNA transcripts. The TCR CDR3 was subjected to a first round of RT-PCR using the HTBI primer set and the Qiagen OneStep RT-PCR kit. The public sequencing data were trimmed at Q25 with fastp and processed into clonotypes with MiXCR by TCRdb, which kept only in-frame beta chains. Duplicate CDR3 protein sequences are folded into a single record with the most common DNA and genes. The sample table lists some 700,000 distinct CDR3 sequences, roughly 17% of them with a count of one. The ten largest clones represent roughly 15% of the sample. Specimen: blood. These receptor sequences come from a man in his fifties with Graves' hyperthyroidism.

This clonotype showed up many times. In DNA form, the CDR3 reads TGTGCCAGCAGCGCGGAGGGTGGGAACACTGAAGCTTTCTTT. This sequence encodes CASSAEGGNTEAFF. The chain employs TRBV2 and TRBJ1-1; D remains ambiguous. This CDR3 is 14 amino acids long. The germline V gene has CDR1 SNHLY and CDR2 FYNNEI. V was clipped by 6 bases and J by 1 base, with 12 bases between them.

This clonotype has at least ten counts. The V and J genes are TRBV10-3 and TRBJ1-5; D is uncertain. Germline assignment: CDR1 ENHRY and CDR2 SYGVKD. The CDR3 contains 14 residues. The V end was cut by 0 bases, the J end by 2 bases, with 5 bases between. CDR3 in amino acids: CAISESKGNQPQHF. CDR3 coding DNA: TGTGCCATCAGTGAGTCCAAGGGCAATCAGCCCCAGCATTTT.

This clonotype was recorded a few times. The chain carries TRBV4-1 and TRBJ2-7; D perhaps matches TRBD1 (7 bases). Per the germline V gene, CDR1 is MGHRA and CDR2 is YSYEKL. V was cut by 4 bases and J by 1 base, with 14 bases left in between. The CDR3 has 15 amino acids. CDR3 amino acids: CASSRGDSSSYEQYF. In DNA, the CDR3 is TGCGCCAGCAGCCGGGGGGACAGTTCTTCCTACGAGCAGTACTTC.

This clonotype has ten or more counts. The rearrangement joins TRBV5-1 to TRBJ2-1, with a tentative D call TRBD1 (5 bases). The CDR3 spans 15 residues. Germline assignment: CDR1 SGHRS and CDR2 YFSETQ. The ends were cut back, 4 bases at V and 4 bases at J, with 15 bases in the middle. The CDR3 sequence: CASSPHPDSYNEQFF. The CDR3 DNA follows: TGCGCCAGCAGCCCCCACCCCGACAGTTACAATGAGCAGTTCTTC.

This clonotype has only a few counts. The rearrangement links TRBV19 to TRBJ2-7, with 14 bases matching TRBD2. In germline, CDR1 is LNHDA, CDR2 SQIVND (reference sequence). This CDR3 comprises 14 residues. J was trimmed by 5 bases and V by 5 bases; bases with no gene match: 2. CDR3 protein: CASSVTSGRDEQYF. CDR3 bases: TGTGCCAGTAGTGTGACTAGCGGGAGGGACGAGCAGTACTTC.

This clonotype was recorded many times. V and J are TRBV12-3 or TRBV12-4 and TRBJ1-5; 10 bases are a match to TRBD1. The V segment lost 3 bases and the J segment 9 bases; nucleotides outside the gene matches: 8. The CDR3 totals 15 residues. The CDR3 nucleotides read TGTGCCAGCAGTTTCAGGACAGGGGGAGGTCGGCCCCAGCATTTT. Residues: CASSFRTGGGRPQHF.

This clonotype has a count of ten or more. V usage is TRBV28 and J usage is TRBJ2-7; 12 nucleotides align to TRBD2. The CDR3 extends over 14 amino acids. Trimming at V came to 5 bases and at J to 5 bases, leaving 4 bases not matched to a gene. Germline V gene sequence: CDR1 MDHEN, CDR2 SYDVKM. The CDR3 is CASSNLAGGDEQYF. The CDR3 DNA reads TGTGCCAGCAGTAATCTAGCGGGAGGGGACGAGCAGTACTTC.

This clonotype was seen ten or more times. CDR3 amino acids: CAISESHAYEQYF. CDR3 nucleotide sequence: TGTGCCATCAGTGAGTCCCATGCCTACGAGCAGTACTTC. The chain is built from TRBV10-3 and TRBJ2-7; D gene unclear. The V end was cut by 0 bases, the J end by 2 bases, with 5 bases between. The CDR3 has 13 residues. CDR1 and CDR2 (germline): ENHRY, SYGVKD.

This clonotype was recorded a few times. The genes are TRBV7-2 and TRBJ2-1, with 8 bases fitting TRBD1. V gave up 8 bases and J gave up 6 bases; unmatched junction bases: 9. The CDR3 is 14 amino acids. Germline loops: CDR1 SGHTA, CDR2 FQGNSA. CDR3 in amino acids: CASSGTGYFNEQFF. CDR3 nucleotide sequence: TGTGCCAGCTCTGGGACAGGTTATTTCAATGAGCAGTTCTTC.

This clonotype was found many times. The CDR3 DNA follows: TGCAGTGCTATGGGGTCTAATGAGCAGTTCTTC. Its protein is CSAMGSNEQFF. The chain has TRBV20-1 and TRBJ2-1; D gene ambiguous. V was shortened by 4 bases and J by 7 bases, with 8 bases between the two germline ends. The germline CDR1 and CDR2 sequences are DFQATT and SNEGSKA (reference sequence). The CDR3 is made up of 11 amino acids.

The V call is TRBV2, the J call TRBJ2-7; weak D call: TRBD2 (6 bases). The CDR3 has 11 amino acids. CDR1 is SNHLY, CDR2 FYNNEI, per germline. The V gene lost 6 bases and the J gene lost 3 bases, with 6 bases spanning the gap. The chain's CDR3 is CASRDYYEQYF. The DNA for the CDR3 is TGTGCCAGCAGGGACTACTACGAGCAGTACTTC. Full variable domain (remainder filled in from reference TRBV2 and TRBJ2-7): EPEVTQTPSHQVTQMGQEVILRCVPISNHLYFYWYRQILGQKVEFLVSFYNNEISEKSEIFDDQFSVERPDGSNFTLKIRSTKLEDSAMYFCASRDYYEQYFGPGTRLTVT.

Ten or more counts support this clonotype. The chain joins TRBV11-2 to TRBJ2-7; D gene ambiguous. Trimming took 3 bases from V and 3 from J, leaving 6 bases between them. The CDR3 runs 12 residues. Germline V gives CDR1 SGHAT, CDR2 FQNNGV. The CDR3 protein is CASSFPDYEQYF. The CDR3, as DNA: TGTGCCAGCAGCTTCCCCGACTACGAGCAGTACTTC.

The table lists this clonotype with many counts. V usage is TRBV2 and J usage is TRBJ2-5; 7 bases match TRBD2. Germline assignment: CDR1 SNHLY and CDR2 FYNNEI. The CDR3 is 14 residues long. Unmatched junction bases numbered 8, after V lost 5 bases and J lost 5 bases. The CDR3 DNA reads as TGTGCCAGCAGTTTGACTAGCAAAGGCGAGACCCAGTACTTC. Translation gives CASSLTSKGETQYF.